Presented here are 15 T cell receptor beta chains from one specimen sequenced in a study of cytomegalovirus exposure and HLA in healthy donors. PCR employed 60 Vbeta and 13 Jbeta primers. Only in-frame clones appear in the TCRdb table, and some are missing; sequencing was by immunoSEQ multiplex PCR. The table has about 220,000 clones, around 76% seen once. The sequenced sample was PBMCs. The receptors shown here come from a man in his forties in good health and CMV-seropositive.

This chain connects TRBV2 to TRBJ1-1; perhaps TRBD1 as D (5 bases). Germline values: CDR1 SNHLY, CDR2 FYNNEI. The CDR3 covers 15 residues. V was clipped by 2 bases and J by 1 base, with 11 bases between them. The CDR3 is CASSESRQPNTEAFF. Written as DNA, the CDR3 is TGTGCCAGCAGTGAAAGTAGACAGCCGAACACTGAAGCTTTCTTT.

This chain links TRBV30 with TRBJ2-7; D unresolved. V dropped 3 bases and J dropped 3 bases, with 9 bases sitting between them. This CDR3 region has 12 residues. The germline V gene encodes CDR1 GTSNPN and CDR2 SVGIG (reference sequence). Here the CDR3 reads CAWSRTVYEQYF. CDR3 DNA: TGTGCCTGGAGCCGCACTGTCTACGAGCAGTACTTC.

This clone appeared a few times. The chain recombines TRBV7-2 with TRBJ2-7, with 10 bases aligning to TRBD1. In germline, CDR1 is SGHTA, CDR2 FQGNSA. V shed 4 bases and J 6 bases; nucleotides not matched to a gene: 3. The CDR3 runs 13 residues. Here the CDR3 DNA reads TGTGCCAGCAGCTGGGACAGGGGAAGCGAGCAGTACTTC. Residues: CASSWDRGSEQYF.

V and J are TRBV19 and TRBJ1-5, with TRBD1 matching over 9 bases. Trimming at V came to 8 bases and at J to 7 bases, leaving 9 bases not matched to a gene. The length of the CDR3 is 14 residues. The germline CDR1 and CDR2 sequences are LNHDA and SQIVND (reference sequence). CDR3 in DNA: TGTGCCAGTGCTGACTCGGACAGGGGCCAGCCCCAGCATTTT. It encodes CASADSDRGQPQHF.

The chain links TRBV5-1 to TRBJ1-1, with 8 bases fitting TRBD1. With 3 bases clipped from V and 4 bases from J, the junction kept 5 bases outside the gene matches. The germline V gene has CDR1 SGHRS and CDR2 YFSETQ. The CDR3 length is 14 residues. The CDR3: CASSSTGGITEAFF. The CDR3 DNA reads TGCGCCAGCAGCTCCACAGGGGGTATCACTGAAGCTTTCTTT.

This clone was detected only a few times. The chain recombines TRBV10-3 with TRBJ1-2; the D is unclear. The CDR3 extends over 15 amino acids. Looked up from germline, CDR1 is ENHRY and CDR2 is SYGVKD. Trimming cost V 0 bases and J 8 bases, with 16 bases left between them. CDR3 coding DNA: TGTGCCATCAGTGAGTCCCTTGGAGGTGGATTGGGCTACACCTTC. It codes for CAISESLGGGLGYTF.

This chain joins TRBV5-1 and TRBJ2-3; perhaps TRBD2 as D (5 bases). The ends were cut back, 0 bases at V and 3 bases at J, with 11 bases in the middle. Germline V gene sequence: CDR1 SGHRS, CDR2 YFSETQ. This CDR3 comprises 15 residues. CDR3 in DNA: TGCGCCAGCAGCTTGGCCGGTAGCGCAACAGATACGCAGTATTTT. Protein sequence: CASSLAGSATDTQYF.

The genes are TRBV30 and TRBJ2-7; a possible D gene is TRBD2 (5 bases). V was shortened by 3 bases and J by 5 bases, with 20 bases between the two germline ends. The CDR3 sequence is 15 residues long. CDR1 is GTSNPN and CDR2 is SVGIG in the germline V gene (reference sequence). CDR3 in amino acids: CAWSGLFTGGHEQYF. DNA of the CDR3: TGTGCCTGGAGCGGACTTTTTACGGGTGGCCACGAGCAGTACTTC.

CDR3 protein: CASWREGQAEQFF. The DNA of the CDR3 is TGTGCCAGCTGGAGGGAGGGTCAGGCTGAGCAGTTCTTC. This sequence joins TRBV27 and TRBJ2-1, with TRBD2 matching over 7 bases. Germline loops: CDR1 MNHEY, CDR2 SMNVEV (reference sequence). The V gene end was trimmed by 8 bases and the J gene end by 9 bases; junction bases not matched to a gene: 10. CDR3 size: 13 residues.

Of note for this clone: This CDR3 is also generated by other DNA sequences in the sample. The CDR3 DNA is TGTGCCAGCAGCTTAGAGGGAGGGAGCTACGAGCAGTACTTC. Translation: CASSLEGGSYEQYF. J is TRBJ2-7 and V is TRBV7-9, with 7 bases that match TRBD2. From germline, CDR1 is SEHNR and CDR2 FQNEAQ (reference sequence). With 1 base clipped from V and 3 bases from J, the junction kept 3 bases outside the gene matches. The CDR3 totals 14 residues.

The CDR3 DNA is TGTGCCAGCAGCAAAGGGCAGGGGGCGAGTGGGAATGAGCAGTTCTTC. It yields the protein CASSKGQGASGNEQFF. The chain has TRBV21-1 and TRBJ2-1; TRBD1, as called in the table, went unchecked against the DNA. TRBV21-1 counts as a pseudogene. The CDR3 consists of 16 residues.

This clone has a handful of counts. This rearrangement joins TRBV19 to TRBJ1-2, with D perhaps matching TRBD1 (6 bases). The CDR3 spans 14 residues. V was clipped by 5 bases and J by 4 bases, with 14 bases between them. Germline V CDR1 and CDR2: LNHDA, SQIVND (reference sequence). The CDR3 region is CASSRQESGYGYTF. The DNA for the CDR3 is TGTGCCAGTAGTCGACAGGAATCCGGCTATGGCTACACCTTC.

The chain has TRBV5-6 and TRBJ2-3; 12 bases map to TRBD2. Germline CDR1 is SGHDT and CDR2 is YYEEEE. Trimming removed 0 bases from V and 2 bases from J; junction bases left unmatched: 7. The length of the CDR3 is 18 residues. This chain's CDR3 is CASSLAKTSGGLTDTQYF. The CDR3 DNA reads as TGTGCCAGCAGCTTGGCCAAGACTAGCGGGGGCCTCACAGATACGCAGTATTTT.

The chain combines TRBV6-1 with TRBJ2-1, with 13 bases that match TRBD2. The CDR3 is 15 residues long. Losses at the gene ends were 10 bases for V and 7 bases for J; bases not matched to a gene: 10. From germline, CDR1 is MNHNS and CDR2 SASEGT. The CDR3 DNA reads TGTGCCACCGTACTAGCGGGAGGGCCGGGGAATGAGCAGTTCTTC. This codes for CATVLAGGPGNEQFF.

This chain links TRBV27 with TRBJ1-2; 8 nucleotides match TRBD1. V shed 5 bases, J shed 7 bases, and the junction held 6 bases outside the gene matches. CDR3 length equals 13 residues. CDR1 and CDR2 (germline): MNHEY, SMNVEV (reference sequence). CDR3 coding DNA: TGTGCCAGCAGTCGCGACAGGGGTGGTGGCTACACCTTC. It translates to CASSRDRGGGYTF.